The clone carrying this TCR beta chain was detected ten times or more. V was shortened by 4 bases and J by 9 bases, with 8 bases between the two germline ends. The CDR3 is made up of 11 amino acids. CDR1 MNHEY and CDR2 SMNVEV come from the germline V gene (reference sequence). This entry is derived from a study of T cells in Graves' hyperthyroidism and ophthalmopathy. TCR beta CDR3 regions were amplified from RNA transcripts. An initial round of RT-PCR targeting the TCR CDR3 relied on the HTBI primer set. TCRdb re-derived calls from the multiplex PCR reads in MiXCR, one entry per CDR3 protein. The data contain about 360,000 distinct CDR3 sequences, about 13% of them singletons.

Sequenced input: blood. The V and J genes are TRBV27 and TRBJ2-3, with no clear D. This receptor was identified in a woman aged 18-35 years with Graves' hyperthyroidism. CDR3 in DNA: TGTGCCAGCAGTTGGGGATTGACGCAGTATTTT. This encodes CASSWGLTQYF.